This T cell receptor beta chain came from a study of human T cells and chemical hapten exposure. Study-level results: Those TCRs sitting above 1 in 1000 frequency stayed the same with DPC sensitization.

This clonotype came up a few times. Its antigen is as yet unknown. One entry per CDR3 protein results from TCRdb running MiXCR on the RACE reads. In the table there are fewer than 200,000 distinct CDR3 sequences, roughly 26% of which are singletons. This CDR3 is 14 amino acids long. Deletions cut 5 bases from V and 3 bases from J, with 11 bases between. CDR1 is SGHAT, CDR2 FQNNGV, per germline. The time point here: patch test 3, about 24 weeks after DPC sensitization. The treatment was: therapeutic diphenylcyclopropenone sensitization with weekly scalp DPC. The source of this sequence is a woman under 30 with alopecia areata. Some clones in this sample may be carry-over from other donors' samples. The chain is built from TRBV11-2 and TRBJ2-1; unclear D gene. Sequenced material: whole blood, taken in connection with sensitization to the hapten diphenylcyclopropenone (DPC). CDR3 loop: CASSPAGGYNEQFF. The CDR3 bases are TGTGCCAGCAGCCCAGCTGGCGGCTACAATGAGCAGTTCTTC. Based on the CDR3 plus reference TRBV11-2 and TRBJ2-1, the full variable domain is EAGVAQSPRYKIIEKRQSVAFWCNPISGHATLYWYQQILGQGPKLLIQFQNNGVVDDSQLPKDRFSAERLKGVDSTLKIQPAKLEDSAVYLCASSPAGGYNEQFFGPGTRLTVL.